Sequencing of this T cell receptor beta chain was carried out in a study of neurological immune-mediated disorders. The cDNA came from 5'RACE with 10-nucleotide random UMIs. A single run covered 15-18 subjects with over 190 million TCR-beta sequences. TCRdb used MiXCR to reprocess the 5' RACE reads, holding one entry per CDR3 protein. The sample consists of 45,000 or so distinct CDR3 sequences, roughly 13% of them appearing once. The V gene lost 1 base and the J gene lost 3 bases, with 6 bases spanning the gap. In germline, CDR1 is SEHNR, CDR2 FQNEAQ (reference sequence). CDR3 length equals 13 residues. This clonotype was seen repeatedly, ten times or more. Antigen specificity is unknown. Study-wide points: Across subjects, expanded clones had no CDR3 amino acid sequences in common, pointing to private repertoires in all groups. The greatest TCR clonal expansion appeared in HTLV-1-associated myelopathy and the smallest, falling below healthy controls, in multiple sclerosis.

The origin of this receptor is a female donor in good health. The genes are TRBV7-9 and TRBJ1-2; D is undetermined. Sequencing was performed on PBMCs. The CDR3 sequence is CASSLGQHYGYTF. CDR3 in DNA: TGTGCCAGCAGCTTAGGTCAGCACTATGGCTACACCTTC.